This T cell receptor beta chain was sequenced in a study of shared clonotypes between healthy human individuals. Study overall: Donors had three CD4 naive, three CD4 memory, two CD8 naive and one CD8 memory plate apiece. Study-wide points: Naive subsets usually exceeded memory subsets in estimated richness. Roughly 4.6% of naive CD4 clonotypes were common to several donors. All-four-donor shared clonotypes had higher generation probabilities than non-shared clonotypes did.

Data came from immunoSEQ multiplex PCR; TCRdb stores just in-frame clones and leaves some out. This table has some 1.5 million clones, about 98% appearing once. This clone was found once. Its antigen is as yet unknown. The sample consisted of naive CD4+ T cells sorted from blood. The subset: CD45RA+ positively selected. The TCR comes from a young man in good health.

This CDR3 reads CASRENPGQREFF. The CDR3 nucleotides are TGTGCCAGCAGAGAAAATCCGGGACAGCGCGAGTTCTTC. The chain carries TRBV27 and TRBJ2-1, with TRBD1 identical over 7 bases. The CDR3 has 13 residues. The V gene's germline CDR1 is MNHEY and CDR2 SMNVEV (reference sequence). V was pared by 6 bases and J by 14 bases, with 13 bases of the junction left unmatched.